These 25 T cell receptor beta chains were sequenced from one sample in a study of blood T cells in healthy people across ages. A second PCR, run for about 7 to 11 cycles, used a sample-barcoded 5' primer plus a J-beta primer mix. TCRdb reanalysed the 5' RACE reads using MiXCR and keeps one entry per CDR3 protein. There are hundreds of thousands of distinct CDR3 sequences in the sample; roughly 25% occur only once, and just under 9.5% lies in the top ten. The same sample was also studied in work on T cells of mothers and their children.

The source material was blood. All receptors come from a boy aged 10-17 years in good health.

A few counts support this clonotype. The CDR3, as DNA: TGCAGCGTTGATCACATCTTCCTAGCGGCTAACACAGATACGCAGTATTTT. This gives the protein CSVDHIFLAANTDTQYF. V is TRBV29-1 and J is TRBJ2-3; TRBD2 matches 7 bases. Per the germline V gene, CDR1 is SQVTM and CDR2 is ANQGSEA. This CDR3 contains 17 residues. V gave up 3 bases and J gave up 2 bases; unmatched junction bases: 14.

This rearrangement joins TRBV5-6 to TRBJ1-2; maybe TRBD1 (6 bases). Germline assignment: CDR1 SGHDT and CDR2 YYEEEE. The CDR3 runs to 15 residues. V lost 6 bases to trimming and J lost 4 bases, with 19 bases between them. The CDR3 reads CASTISTGLLYGYTF. The CDR3, as DNA: TGTGCCAGCACCATATCGACAGGCCTTCTCTATGGCTACACCTTC.

The chain links TRBV4-1 to TRBJ2-7; D unclear. The CDR3 loop spans 15 amino acids. The V end was cut by 0 bases, the J end by 3 bases, with 12 bases between. Germline V gene sequence: CDR1 MGHRA, CDR2 YSYEKL. CDR3 sequence (DNA): TGCGCCAGCAGCCAAGATGAAGGTGGTCGCTACGAGCAGTACTTC. It is translated as CASSQDEGGRYEQYF.

This clonotype was recorded a few times. The chain recombines TRBV20-1 with TRBJ2-4; 12 positions agree with TRBD1. The CDR3 is 14 amino acids. The junction had 8 bases not matched to a gene; V was cut back by 6 bases and J by 8 bases. The V gene's germline CDR1 is DFQATT and CDR2 SNEGSKA (reference sequence). CDR3 protein: CSAPLGTGGYIQYF. CDR3 nucleotide sequence: TGCAGTGCCCCACTCGGGACAGGGGGCTACATTCAGTACTTC.

This clonotype was counted between two and nine times. The germline gene is not matched at one end of the junction; a read error may be the cause. This sequence joins TRBV6-6 and TRBJ1-2, with a tentative D call TRBD1 (5 bases). Germline CDR1 and CDR2: MNHNY and SVGAGI (reference sequence). CDR3 length: 13 amino acids. The CDR3 coding sequence is TGTGCCGGCAGTTACTCAGGGAGCTATGGCTACACCTTC. It specifies CAGSYSGSYGYTF.

This clonotype was seen only a few times. This chain uses TRBV7-9 with TRBJ2-7; the D gene is possibly TRBD1 (5 bases). Deletions cut 5 bases from V and 5 bases from J, with 19 bases between. The CDR3 has 15 residues. CDR1 SEHNR and CDR2 FQNEAQ come from the germline V gene (reference sequence). The CDR3 sequence: CASSEAGRHVHEQYF. The CDR3 DNA reads TGTGCCAGCAGCGAAGCAGGGCGACACGTCCACGAGCAGTACTTC. Full variable domain (missing parts from reference TRBV7-9 and TRBJ2-7): DTGVSQNPRHKITKRGQNVTFRCDPISEHNRLYWYRQTLGQGPEFLTYFQNEAQLEKSRLLSDRFSAERPKGSFSTLEIQRTEQGDSAMYLCASSEAGRHVHEQYFGPGTRLTVT.

The rearrangement uses TRBV6-1 and TRBJ1-5; D remains unclear. V gave up 7 bases and J gave up 4 bases, with 11 bases separating them. The CDR3 is made up of 13 amino acids. CDR1 is MNHNS and CDR2 is SASEGT in the germline V gene. The CDR3 spells CASTEGGNQPQHF. The CDR3 coding sequence is TGTGCCAGCACCGAGGGAGGTAATCAGCCCCAGCATTTT.

This chain connects TRBV7-9 to TRBJ2-5; tentatively, D is TRBD1 (6 bases). The DNA end is a closer match to TRBJ2-1, so the J assignment may be wrong. Germline assignment: CDR1 SEHNR and CDR2 FQNEAQ (reference sequence). This CDR3 comprises 16 residues. The CDR3 sequence is CASSRWQDREYNEQFF. DNA for the CDR3: TGTGCCAGCAGCCGTTGGCAGGACAGAGAATACAATGAGCAGTTCTTC.

This chain joins TRBV6-5 and TRBJ2-5; D perhaps matches TRBD1 (5 bases). Trimming removed 5 bases at V and 2 bases at J, with 15 bases between. The CDR3 runs to 15 residues. Per germline, CDR1 MNHEY and CDR2 SVGAGI. The CDR3 loop is CASSQLGAIQETQYF. CDR3 DNA sequence: TGTGCCAGCAGTCAACTTGGGGCGATTCAAGAGACCCAGTACTTC.

This clonotype was detected a few times. This sequence joins TRBV29-1 and TRBJ2-1, with D possibly matching TRBD1 (6 bases). Per the germline V gene, CDR1 is SQVTM and CDR2 is ANQGSEA. V lost 7 bases and J 3 bases, leaving 13 bases between the germline ends. The CDR3 sequence is 13 residues long. The CDR3 nucleotides are TGCAGCGCTATGACAGGACTCTACAATGAGCAGTTCTTC. Encoded protein: CSAMTGLYNEQFF.

The chain is built from TRBV4-1 and TRBJ2-5, with a weak D call TRBD2 (6 bases). The DNA end is more similar to TRBJ2-7, so the J call may be wrong. CDR1 and CDR2 from the germline V gene are MGHRA and YSYEKL. This CDR3 is 14 amino acids long. Written as DNA, the CDR3 is TGCGCCAGCAGCCAAGATGGCGGGATCAGCGAGCAGTACTTC. Its translation: CASSQDGGISEQYF.

The table lists this clonotype with a few counts. The gene calls are TRBV29-1 and TRBJ2-2; D not certain. The CDR3 is 11 residues long. Trimming stripped 5 bases from V and 6 bases from J, with 7 bases between. The germline V gene has CDR1 SQVTM and CDR2 ANQGSEA. DNA of the CDR3: TGCAGCGTTTACACTGCCGGGGAGCTGTTTTTT. Protein: CSVYTAGELFF.

This clonotype appeared a few times. The chain has TRBV28 and TRBJ2-7; 8 nucleotides agree with TRBD2. Germline loops: CDR1 MDHEN, CDR2 SYDVKM. The V gene end was trimmed by 9 bases and the J gene end by 7 bases; junction bases not matched to a gene: 11. The CDR3 is 13 residues long. CDR3 in amino acids: CASSEIAGNEQYF. CDR3 DNA: TGTGCCAGTAGCGAAATAGCGGGAAATGAGCAGTACTTC.

The CDR3 DNA reads as TGTGCCAGCAGCTTAGTGGGGGTGACAGAGAACTATGGCTACACCTTC. Translated, it gives CASSLVGVTENYGYTF. This sequence joins TRBV7-2 and TRBJ1-2; tentative D call: TRBD1 (5 bases). CDR3 length equals 16 residues. Looked up from germline, CDR1 is SGHTA and CDR2 is FQGNSA. Trimming pared 1 base from V and 2 bases from J, leaving 14 bases between.

The chain recombines TRBV7-6 with TRBJ2-5; TRBD2 matches at 12 bases. Trimming took 0 bases from V and 4 from J; bases not matched to a gene: 3. The CDR3 extends over 16 amino acids. Looked up from germline, CDR1 is SGHVS and CDR2 is FNYEAQ. The CDR3 here is CASSLAPSGGAETQYF. The CDR3 nucleotides are TGTGCCAGCAGCTTAGCGCCTAGCGGGGGGGCAGAGACCCAGTACTTC.

This clonotype was detected a few times. The chain recombines TRBV5-1 with TRBJ2-4; 11 bases are a match to TRBD2. This CDR3 is 18 amino acids long. Germline V gene data show CDR1 as SGHRS and CDR2 as YFSETQ. Losses at the gene ends were 4 bases for V and 0 bases for J; bases not matched to a gene: 9. The CDR3 is CASSLGTSGILAKNIQYF. The DNA for the CDR3 is TGCGCCAGCAGCCTAGGGACTAGCGGCATCCTAGCCAAAAACATTCAGTACTTC.

This clonotype was seen more than once but under ten times. This chain connects TRBV4-1 to TRBJ2-7; D uncertain. This CDR3 comprises 15 residues. V was trimmed by 3 bases and J by 2 bases, leaving 14 bases between them. The germline V gene has CDR1 MGHRA and CDR2 YSYEKL. The CDR3 region is CASSQEPRPAYEQYF. The CDR3 DNA reads TGCGCCAGCAGCCAGGAACCAAGACCGGCCTACGAGCAGTACTTC.

This clonotype was observed a few times. This chain uses TRBV27 with TRBJ1-1; 7 bases match TRBD1. The junction had 6 bases not matched to a gene; V was cut back by 3 bases and J by 5 bases. The CDR3 is 14 residues long. The germline V gene encodes CDR1 MNHEY and CDR2 SMNVEV (reference sequence). The CDR3 sequence: CASSFGAGGTEAFF. CDR3 in DNA: TGTGCCAGCAGTTTCGGGGCAGGGGGGACTGAAGCTTTCTTT.

The chain couples TRBV18 to TRBJ2-4, with 7 bases lining up with TRBD2. The junction had 7 bases not matched to a gene; V was cut back by 2 bases and J by 3 bases. The germline gives CDR1 KGHSH, CDR2 LQKENI. The CDR3 is made up of 16 amino acids. The CDR3 bases are TGTGCCAGCTCACCAATGTCCTCGGGAGGCAAAAACATTCAGTACTTC. Translation gives CASSPMSSGGKNIQYF.

This clonotype was found a few times. The chain is built from TRBV19 and TRBJ2-5, with D possibly being TRBD1 (5 bases). The J call could be wrong; TRBJ2-1 is a better fit for the DNA end. CDR1 is LNHDA and CDR2 is SQIVND in the germline V gene (reference sequence). The CDR3 covers 12 residues. The CDR3, as DNA: TGTGCCAGTAGGGGGCCTTCATGGGAGCAGTTCTTC. The encoded protein is CASRGPSWEQFF.

This clonotype was seen only a few times. The chain uses TRBV29-1 and TRBJ2-5; 8 bases match TRBD1. Germline V gene data show CDR1 as SQVTM and CDR2 as ANQGSEA. The CDR3 sequence is 16 residues long. V shed 3 bases, J shed 5 bases, and the junction held 14 bases outside the gene matches. CDR3 bases: TGCAGCGTTGATCCCCCAGACAGGGGAAATGGGGAGACCCAGTACTTC. Translating gives CSVDPPDRGNGETQYF.

This sequence joins TRBV28 and TRBJ2-5, with TRBD2 matching 7 bases. This CDR3 region has 15 residues. Germline values: CDR1 MDHEN, CDR2 SYDVKM. The ends lost 6 bases at V and 2 bases at J; junction bases unmatched: 9. The CDR3 nucleotides are TGTGCCAGCAGGCCTAACCTAGCGGAACAAGAGACCCAGTACTTC. Amino acid sequence: CASRPNLAEQETQYF.

The chain couples TRBV4-2 to TRBJ2-2; TRBD1 might be the D (6 bases). The CDR3 contains 14 residues. V was cut by 2 bases and J by 7 bases, with 11 bases left in between. CDR1 LGHNA and CDR2 YNFKEQ come from the germline V gene. The CDR3 DNA reads as TGTGCCAGCAGCCAACAAACAGGGCACGGGGAGCTGTTTTTT. It specifies CASSQQTGHGELFF.

The chain combines TRBV7-8 with TRBJ2-1, with D perhaps TRBD2 (6 bases). TRBJ2-5 explains the end of the DNA better; the J call may be wrong. The CDR3 runs 16 residues. Germline V gene sequence: CDR1 SGHVS, CDR2 FQNEAQ. The CDR3 sequence is CASSLAISGLRETQYF. For the CDR3, the DNA is TGTGCCAGCAGCTTAGCTATTAGCGGCCTGCGAGAGACCCAGTACTTC.

This clonotype was observed at least ten times. V gene TRBV3-1 combines with J gene TRBJ2-4, with 8 bases lining up with TRBD2. The germline V gene encodes CDR1 LGHDT and CDR2 YNNKEL (reference sequence). CDR3 length: 14 residues. J gave up 4 bases and V 4 bases, and 3 bases lay outside the gene matches. CDR3 DNA sequence: TGTGCCAGCAGCCTTACTAGCGGTAAAAACATTCAGTACTTC. This gives the protein CASSLTSGKNIQYF. The full variable domain, its missing parts supplied by reference TRBV3-1 and TRBJ2-4, is DTAVSQTPKYLVTQMGNDKSIKCEQNLGHDTMYWYKQDSKKFLKIMFSYNNKELIINETVPNRFSPKSPDKAHLNLHINSLELGDSAVYFCASSLTSGKNIQYFGAGTRLSVL.